The 24 T cell receptor beta chains below were found in one sample sequenced in a study of chemoradiotherapy in HPV16-positive cancers. The table came from immunoSEQ multiplex PCR; TCRdb's copy has only in-frame clones and leaves some out. The sample has more than 25,000 clones; about 93% are singletons. The sequenced sample was blood, obtained from a patient who underwent chemoradiotherapy. These TCRs come from a human donor with HPV-associated anogenital cancer.

The rearrangement links TRBV19 to TRBJ1-2, with TRBD1 matching 7 bases. In germline, CDR1 is LNHDA, CDR2 SQIVND (reference sequence). The J segment lost 8 bases and the V segment lost 0 bases, leaving 9 bases of the junction unmatched. CDR3 length: 15 amino acids. CDR3 residues: CASSIDNRGSIGYTF. DNA of the CDR3: TGTGCCAGTAGTATAGATAACAGGGGATCTATCGGCTACACCTTC.

The CDR3 nucleotides are TGTGCCAGCGGCGTTGGCCTTTCCGCCTACGAGCAGTACTTC. It yields the protein CASGVGLSAYEQYF. The J gene is TRBJ2-7, the V gene TRBV7-9; D is unclear. The CDR3 sequence is 14 residues long. In germline, CDR1 is SEHNR, CDR2 FQNEAQ (reference sequence). Trimming left V 8 bases short and J 2 bases short, with 16 bases between. Using reference TRBV7-9 and TRBJ2-7 for the parts outside the CDR3, the full variable domain is DTGVSQNPRHKITKRGQNVTFRCDPISEHNRLYWYRQTLGQGPEFLTYFQNEAQLEKSRLLSDRFSAERPKGSFSTLEIQRTEQGDSAMYLCASGVGLSAYEQYFGPGTRLTVT.

This chain joins TRBV9 and TRBJ2-4; weak D call: TRBD2 (7 bases). The length of the CDR3 is 15 residues. Germline V gene sequence: CDR1 SGDLS, CDR2 YYNGEE. Trimming pared 4 bases from V and 13 bases from J, leaving 24 bases between. The CDR3 bases are TGTGCCAGCAGCCCTGGCCGGGGGCTAGCGGCTGCCCAGTACTTC. Residues: CASSPGRGLAAAQYF.

DNA for the CDR3: TGTGCCAGCCAAGGGACTAGCAGGGAGACCCAGTACTTC. The encoded protein is CASQGTSRETQYF. This chain joins TRBV7-9 and TRBJ2-5, with 9 bases fitting TRBD2. This CDR3 has 13 residues. Germline V lookup: CDR1 SEHNR, CDR2 FQNEAQ (reference sequence). The ends lost 8 bases at V and 5 bases at J; junction bases unmatched: 6. Full variable domain (remainder filled in from reference TRBV7-9 and TRBJ2-5): DTGVSQNPRHKITKRGQNVTFRCDPISEHNRLYWYRQTLGQGPEFLTYFQNEAQLEKSRLLSDRFSAERPKGSFSTLEIQRTEQGDSAMYLCASQGTSRETQYFGPGTRLLVL.

The rearrangement links TRBV7-9 to TRBJ1-4, with 7 positions matching TRBD1. CDR1 and CDR2 from the germline V gene are SEHNR and FQNEAQ (reference sequence). J was trimmed by 7 bases and V by 0 bases; bases with no gene match: 2. The CDR3 length is 14 residues. CDR3 residues: CASSLAGGIEKLFF. The CDR3 bases are TGTGCCAGCAGCTTAGCAGGGGGCATTGAAAAACTGTTTTTT.

The chain recombines TRBV7-9 with TRBJ2-5; D is uncertain. CDR1 is SEHNR, CDR2 FQNEAQ, per germline (reference sequence). This CDR3 spans 14 amino acids. V gave up 1 base and J gave up 3 bases, with 9 bases separating them. The CDR3 DNA reads TGTGCCAGCAGCTTAGGGGCTGCGGAAGAGACCCAGTACTTC. Translation: CASSLGAAEETQYF.

The J gene is TRBJ2-5, the V gene TRBV15; TRBD1 agrees at 7 bases. The J call may be mistaken, given a closer DNA end match to TRBJ2-7. The CDR3 extends over 15 amino acids. The germline V gene has CDR1 LNHNV and CDR2 YYDKDF (reference sequence). The CDR3 DNA reads as TGTGCCACCAGCAGAGTACGGGACAGTACCTACGAGCAGTACTTC. It encodes CATSRVRDSTYEQYF.

The chain employs TRBV18 and TRBJ2-1; TRBD2 aligns across 9 bases. V lost 2 bases and J lost 3; bases outside the gene matches: 14. This CDR3 region has 19 residues. CDR1 is KGHSH, CDR2 LQKENI, per germline. DNA for the CDR3: TGTGCCAGCTCACCATCGAGGAGGGCTAGCGGGGAAGTCTACAATGAGCAGTTCTTC. Translated: CASSPSRRASGEVYNEQFF.

Remarks on this clone: The sample has other DNA sequences that encode this CDR3 too. The rearrangement links TRBV5-4 to TRBJ2-1, with D unclear. Trimming cost V 4 bases and J 2 bases, with 1 base left between them. The CDR3 is 11 amino acids. Germline V gene data show CDR1 as SGHNT and CDR2 as YYREEE (reference sequence). For the CDR3, the DNA is TGTGCCAGCAGCGCCTACAATGAGCAGTTCTTC. Translation gives CASSAYNEQFF. The whole variable domain, filled in from reference TRBV5-4 and TRBJ2-1, reads ETGVTQSPTHLIKTRGQQVTLRCSSQSGHNTVSWYQQALGQGPQFIFQYYREEENGRGNFPPRFSGLQFPNYSSELNVNALELDDSALYLCASSAYNEQFFGPGTRLTVL.

The V call is TRBV7-9, the J call TRBJ2-1, with 9 bases fitting TRBD1. Germline V gene data show CDR1 as SEHNR and CDR2 as FQNEAQ (reference sequence). This CDR3 has 15 amino acids. J lost 9 bases, V lost 5 bases, and 11 bases had no gene match. The CDR3 spells CASSETGGAYTEQFF. As DNA, the CDR3 is TGTGCCAGCAGCGAAACAGGGGGCGCTTATACTGAGCAGTTCTTC.

The V call is TRBV6-4, the J call TRBJ2-1; D is perhaps TRBD1 (6 bases). V gave up 6 bases and J gave up 8 bases, with 17 bases separating them. CDR3 length: 14 residues. Germline V lookup: CDR1 MRHNA, CDR2 SNTAGT. Here the CDR3 reads CASSVGQSGDEQFF. Written as DNA, the CDR3 is TGTGCCAGCAGCGTCGGACAGTCGGGTGATGAGCAGTTCTTC.

The chain has TRBV5-6 and TRBJ2-7, with D uncertain. Germline V gives CDR1 SGHDT, CDR2 YYEEEE. This CDR3 spans 13 amino acids. V was cut by 0 bases and J by 4 bases, with 8 bases left in between. The CDR3 protein is CASSLVGKYEQYF. The CDR3 nucleotides are TGTGCCAGCAGCTTGGTGGGAAAGTACGAGCAGTACTTC.

The rearrangement uses TRBV4-2 and TRBJ2-7, with D perhaps TRBD2 (6 bases). Germline V gene sequence: CDR1 LGHNA, CDR2 YNFKEQ. The length of the CDR3 is 14 residues. Trimming shortened V by 0 bases and J by 3 bases, and 9 bases separated the two germline ends. CDR3 sequence reads: CASSQEGGFYEQYF. In DNA form, the CDR3 reads TGTGCCAGCAGCCAAGAGGGGGGTTTCTACGAGCAGTACTTC.

The genes are TRBV6-1 and TRBJ1-4; D gene unclear. CDR1 is MNHNS and CDR2 is SASEGT in the germline V gene. V dropped 1 base and J dropped 6 bases, with 9 bases sitting between them. The CDR3 is 14 residues long. The CDR3 nucleotides are TGTGCCAGCAGTGAAGGGTGGAAGGATGAAAAACTGTTTTTT. Its translation is CASSEGWKDEKLFF.

This sequence joins TRBV5-4 and TRBJ1-3; D is ambiguous. Germline assignment: CDR1 SGHNT and CDR2 YYREEE (reference sequence). V lost 4 bases and J 2 bases, leaving 13 bases between the germline ends. The CDR3 contains 15 residues. The CDR3 spells CASSLDPGPGNTIYF. The CDR3 DNA follows: TGTGCCAGCAGCCTGGACCCCGGACCTGGAAACACCATATATTTT.

This clone came up once. The rearrangement links TRBV5-1 to TRBJ2-1; D is ambiguous. CDR3 size: 15 residues. Germline V lookup: CDR1 SGHRS, CDR2 YFSETQ. V was clipped by 0 bases and J by 0 bases, with 7 bases between them. The CDR3 bases are TGCGCCAGCAGCTTGGTGGACCCCTCCTACAATGAGCAGTTCTTC. Residues: CASSLVDPSYNEQFF.

The V gene is TRBV6-6, the J gene TRBJ1-2; 8 bases line up with TRBD1. Germline CDR1 and CDR2: MNHNY and SVGAGI (reference sequence). This CDR3 has 16 residues. V lost 1 base, J lost 0 bases, and 4 bases stayed unmatched. This CDR3 reads CASSYLGQATNYGYTF. The CDR3 nucleotides read TGTGCCAGCAGTTACTTGGGACAGGCTACTAACTATGGCTACACCTTC.

The J gene is TRBJ1-4, the V gene TRBV6-6; D is unclear. CDR1 MNHNY and CDR2 SVGAGI come from the germline V gene (reference sequence). V dropped 3 bases and J dropped 8 bases, with 7 bases sitting between them. This CDR3 region has 12 residues. This CDR3 is CASSYVGEKLFF. In DNA, the CDR3 is TGTGCCAGCAGTTATGTGGGCGAAAAACTGTTTTTT.

This chain connects TRBV6-5 to TRBJ1-2, with D possibly TRBD1 on 6 matching bases. The V and J ends lost 7 bases and 5 bases respectively, with 14 bases between them. This CDR3 spans 13 amino acids. Germline assignment: CDR1 MNHEY and CDR2 SVGAGI. CDR3 residues: CASTPGGAYGYTF. The CDR3 DNA sequence: TGTGCCAGCACGCCGGGGGGGGCGTATGGCTACACCTTC.

This chain links TRBV7-2 with TRBJ1-5; 7 bases agree with TRBD1. V lost 4 bases to trimming and J lost 2 bases; unmatched junction nucleotides: 2. Germline-derived CDR1 and CDR2 are SGHTA and FQGNSA. This CDR3 is 14 amino acids long. The CDR3 DNA is TGTGCCAGCAGCTCCACAGGGGGCAATCAGCCCCAGCATTTT. Protein sequence: CASSSTGGNQPQHF.

The rearrangement uses TRBV20-1 and TRBJ2-1; no firm D call. In germline, CDR1 is DFQATT, CDR2 SNEGSKA (reference sequence). The V and J ends lost 3 bases and 9 bases respectively, with 9 bases between them. The CDR3 contains 11 residues. The CDR3 DNA reads TGCAGTGCTAGTGGGGTAGGTGAGCAGTTCTTC. It encodes CSASGVGEQFF.

This sequence joins TRBV2 and TRBJ2-3; TRBD2 matches at 10 bases. The length of the CDR3 is 15 residues. Looked up from germline, CDR1 is SNHLY and CDR2 is FYNNEI. J was trimmed by 3 bases and V by 6 bases; bases with no gene match: 6. This chain's CDR3 is CASRLTSGVTDTQYF. The CDR3 coding sequence is TGTGCCAGCAGGCTAACTAGCGGGGTTACAGATACGCAGTATTTT.

The chain employs TRBV19 and TRBJ1-4; D not resolved. CDR1 and CDR2 from the germline V gene are LNHDA and SQIVND (reference sequence). CDR3 size: 10 residues. The V end lost 10 bases, the J end lost 4 bases, and 4 bases lay between the germline ends. The DNA of the CDR3 is TGTGCCACCTTTAATGAAAAACTGTTTTTT. This codes for CATFNEKLFF.

The chain combines TRBV7-6 with TRBJ2-5; D is unresolved. There are 12 residues in the CDR3. The V end lost 1 base, the J end lost 4 bases, and 4 bases lay between the germline ends. The germline V gene has CDR1 SGHVS and CDR2 FNYEAQ. The CDR3, as DNA: TGTGCCAGCAGCTTAGTTGGAGAGACCCAGTACTTC. Protein sequence: CASSLVGETQYF.